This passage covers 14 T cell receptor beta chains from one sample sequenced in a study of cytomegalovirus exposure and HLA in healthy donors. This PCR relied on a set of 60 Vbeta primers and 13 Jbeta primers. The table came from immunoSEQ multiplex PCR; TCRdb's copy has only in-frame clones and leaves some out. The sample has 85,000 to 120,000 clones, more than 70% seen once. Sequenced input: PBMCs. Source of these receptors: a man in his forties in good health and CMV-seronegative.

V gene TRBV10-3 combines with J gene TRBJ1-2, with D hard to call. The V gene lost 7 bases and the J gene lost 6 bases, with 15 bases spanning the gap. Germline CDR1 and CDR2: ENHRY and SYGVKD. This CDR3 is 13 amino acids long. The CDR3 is CAITTTGFDGYTF. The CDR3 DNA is TGTGCCATCACCACGACGGGGTTCGATGGCTACACCTTC.

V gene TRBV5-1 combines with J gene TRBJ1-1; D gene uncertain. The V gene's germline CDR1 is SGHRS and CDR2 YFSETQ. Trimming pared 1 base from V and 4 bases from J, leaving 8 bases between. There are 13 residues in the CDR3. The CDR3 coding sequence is TGCGCCAGCAGCTTGAGCGGGGTCACTGAAGCTTTCTTT. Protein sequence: CASSLSGVTEAFF.

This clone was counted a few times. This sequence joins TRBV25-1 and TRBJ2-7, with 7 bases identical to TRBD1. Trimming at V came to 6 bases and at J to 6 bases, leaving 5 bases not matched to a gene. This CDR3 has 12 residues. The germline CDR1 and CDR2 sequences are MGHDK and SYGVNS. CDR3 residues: CASRRQGGEQYF. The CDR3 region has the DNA TGTGCCAGCAGAAGACAGGGTGGCGAGCAGTACTTC.

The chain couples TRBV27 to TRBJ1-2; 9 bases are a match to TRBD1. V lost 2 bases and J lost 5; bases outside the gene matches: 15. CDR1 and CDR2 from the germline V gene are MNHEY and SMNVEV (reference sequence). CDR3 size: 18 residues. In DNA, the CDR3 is TGTGCCAGCAGTTTACCAGGACTGGACAGGGGCGTCAGGTATGGCTACACCTTC. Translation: CASSLPGLDRGVRYGYTF.

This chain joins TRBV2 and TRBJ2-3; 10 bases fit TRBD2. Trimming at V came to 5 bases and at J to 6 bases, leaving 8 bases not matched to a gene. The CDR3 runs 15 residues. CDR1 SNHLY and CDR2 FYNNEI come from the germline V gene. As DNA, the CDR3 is TGTGCCAGCAGTTTTGCTAGCGGGAGTGGGGATACGCAGTATTTT. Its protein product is CASSFASGSGDTQYF.

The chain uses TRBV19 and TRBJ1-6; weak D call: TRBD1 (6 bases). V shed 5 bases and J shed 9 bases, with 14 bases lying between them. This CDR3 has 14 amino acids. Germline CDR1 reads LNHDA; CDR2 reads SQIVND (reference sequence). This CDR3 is CASSEGDGVSPLHF. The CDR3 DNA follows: TGTGCCAGTAGTGAGGGGGACGGAGTTTCACCCCTCCACTTT.

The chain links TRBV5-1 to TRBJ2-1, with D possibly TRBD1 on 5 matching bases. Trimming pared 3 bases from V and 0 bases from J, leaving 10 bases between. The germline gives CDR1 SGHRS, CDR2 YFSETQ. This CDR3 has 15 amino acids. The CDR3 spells CASSSTASSYNEQFF. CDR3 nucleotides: TGCGCCAGCAGCTCGACAGCGAGCTCCTACAATGAGCAGTTCTTC.

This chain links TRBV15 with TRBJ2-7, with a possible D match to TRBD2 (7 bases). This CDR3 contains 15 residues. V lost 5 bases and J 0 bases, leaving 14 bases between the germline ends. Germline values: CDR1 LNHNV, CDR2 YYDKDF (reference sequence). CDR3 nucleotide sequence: TGTGCCACCAGCGGGTGGGAGGGGGACTCCTACGAGCAGTACTTC. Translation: CATSGWEGDSYEQYF. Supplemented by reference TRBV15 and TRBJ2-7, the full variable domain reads DAMVIQNPRYQVTQFGKPVTLSCSQTLNHNVMYWYQQKSSQAPKLLFHYYDKDFNNEADTPDNFQSRRPNTSFCFLDIRSPGLGDTAMYLCATSGWEGDSYEQYFGPGTRLTVT.

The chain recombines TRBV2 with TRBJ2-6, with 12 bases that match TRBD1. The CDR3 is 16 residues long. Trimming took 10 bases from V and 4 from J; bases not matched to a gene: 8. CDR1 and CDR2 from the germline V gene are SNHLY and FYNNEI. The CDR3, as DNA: TGTGCCACAGGCCGGGACAGGGGGCGAGGGGCCAACGTCCTGACTTTC. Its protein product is CATGRDRGRGANVLTF.

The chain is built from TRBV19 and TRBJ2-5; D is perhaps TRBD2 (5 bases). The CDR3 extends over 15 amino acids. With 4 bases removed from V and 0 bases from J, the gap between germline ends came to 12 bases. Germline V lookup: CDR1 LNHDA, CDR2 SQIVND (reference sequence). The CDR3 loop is CASSRLSGYQETQYF. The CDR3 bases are TGTGCCAGTAGTAGGTTATCGGGGTACCAAGAGACCCAGTACTTC.

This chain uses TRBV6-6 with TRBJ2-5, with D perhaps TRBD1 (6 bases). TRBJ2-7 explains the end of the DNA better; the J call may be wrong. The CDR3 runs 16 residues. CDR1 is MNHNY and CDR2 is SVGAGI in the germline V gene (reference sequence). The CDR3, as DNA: TGTGCCAGCAGTTATTCGACTGGGGGCCGAACCTACGAGCAGTACTTC. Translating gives CASSYSTGGRTYEQYF.

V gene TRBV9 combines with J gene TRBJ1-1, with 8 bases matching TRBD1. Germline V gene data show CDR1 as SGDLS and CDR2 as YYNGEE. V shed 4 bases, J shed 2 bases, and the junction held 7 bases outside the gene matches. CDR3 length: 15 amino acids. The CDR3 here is CASSPPGTGNTEAFF. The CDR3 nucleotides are TGTGCCAGCAGCCCCCCCGGGACAGGCAACACTGAAGCTTTCTTT.

The CDR3 DNA sequence: TGTGCCAGCAGCTTGGCAGGGCGTGATGAAAAACTGTTTTTT. Translated: CASSLAGRDEKLFF. This chain connects TRBV5-4 to TRBJ1-4, with D maybe TRBD1 (5 bases). Germline V CDR1 and CDR2: SGHNT, YYREEE (reference sequence). V dropped 0 bases and J dropped 6 bases, with 9 bases sitting between them. The CDR3 consists of 14 residues.

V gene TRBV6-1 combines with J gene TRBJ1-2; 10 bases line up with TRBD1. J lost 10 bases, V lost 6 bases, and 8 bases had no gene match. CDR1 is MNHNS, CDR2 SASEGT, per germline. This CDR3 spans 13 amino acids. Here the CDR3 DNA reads TGTGCCAGCAGCGCCGGGACAGGGGCGACCTACACCTTC. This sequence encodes CASSAGTGATYTF.